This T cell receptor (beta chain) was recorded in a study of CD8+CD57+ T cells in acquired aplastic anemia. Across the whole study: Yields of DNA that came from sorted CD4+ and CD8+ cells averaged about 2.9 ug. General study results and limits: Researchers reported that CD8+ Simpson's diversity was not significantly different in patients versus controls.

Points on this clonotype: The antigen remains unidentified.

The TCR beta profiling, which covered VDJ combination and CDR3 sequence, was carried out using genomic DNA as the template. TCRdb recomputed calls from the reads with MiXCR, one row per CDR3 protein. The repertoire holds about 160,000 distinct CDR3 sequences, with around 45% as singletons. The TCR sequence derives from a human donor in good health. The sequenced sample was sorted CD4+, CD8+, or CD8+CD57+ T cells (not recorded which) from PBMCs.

For the CDR3, the DNA is TGTGCCAGCAGTTACAGGGAGACCCAGTACTTC. Translation: CASSYRETQYF. The chain uses TRBV19 and TRBJ2-5, with TRBD1 as a possible D gene (5 bases). The germline CDR1 and CDR2 sequences are LNHDA and SQIVND (reference sequence). There are 11 residues in the CDR3. V lost 9 bases, J lost 5 bases, and 10 bases lay in between.